Listed below are T cell receptor beta chains from one sample, sequenced in a study of metastatic and nonmetastatic thyroid tumors. TCRdb re-called the PCR reads with MiXCR. Of about 12,000 clones detected, around 20% appear once; the ten largest clones hold approximately 15%. The sequenced sample was adjacent normal tissue. The receptors were sampled from a female donor with papillary thyroid cancer or a benign thyroid nodule (not recorded which). Some clones in this sample may be carry-over from other donors' samples. CDR3s include the opening cysteine and the closing phenylalanine or tryptophan. The D gene is left open where the match is weak. Part of the rows lack a size; the others show once, few, many or a class for expanded clones.

.	few	TRBV6-1	TRBJ1-5	CASSEPGSQPQHF	TGTGCCAGCAGTGAACCAGGTAGTCAGCCCCAGCATTTT
.	many	TRBV3-1	TRBJ2-1	CASSQDIGSSYNEQLF	TGTGCCAGCAGCCAAGATATCGGGAGCTCCTACAATGAGCAGCTCTTC
TRBD2	many	TRBV24-1	TRBJ2-5	CATSDLFGGWETQYF	TGTGCCACCAGTGATTTATTCGGGGGGTGGGAGACCCAGTACTTC
.	.	TRBV15	TRBJ1-6	CATSVRVDSPLHF	TGTGCCACCAGTGTGAGGGTGGATTCACCCCTCCACTTT
.	medium-sized	TRBV5-1	TRBJ2-2	CASRWENTGELFF	TGCGCCAGCAGGTGGGAGAACACCGGGGAGCTGTTTTTT
TRBD2	.	TRBV6-1	TRBJ2-5	CASSTYVAGYQETQYF	TGTGCCAGCAGTACCTACGTAGCGGGGTACCAAGAGACCCAGTACTTC
.	many	TRBV4-1	TRBJ2-4	CASSQDGLGGIQYF	TGCGCCAGCAGCCAAGATGGGCTAGGGGGCATTCAGTACTTC
.	few	TRBV7-2	TRBJ2-7	CASSYGPEAEQYF	TGTGCCAGCAGCTACGGGCCGGAGGCCGAGCAGTACTTC
.	many	TRBV30	TRBJ2-7	CAWSLQFGEQYF	TGTGCCTGGAGTTTACAGTTTGGCGAGCAGTACTTC
TRBD1	many	TRBV7-2	TRBJ2-1	CASSLHRGRQFF	TGTGCCAGCAGCCTCCACAGGGGTCGGCAGTTCTTC
.	medium-sized	TRBV27	TRBJ2-3	CASIPLMGGGRTDTQYF	TGTGCCAGCATCCCCCTGATGGGGGGGGGCCGGACAGATACGCAGTATTTT
.	medium-sized	TRBV2	TRBJ2-3	CASSESSYRTDTQYF	TGTGCCAGCAGTGAAAGTAGCTACCGCACAGATACGCAGTATTTT
.	.	TRBV19	TRBJ1-5	CASSWTTVAQPQHF	TGTGCCAGTAGTTGGACCACGGTGGCCCAGCCCCAGCATTTT
.	.	TRBV5-6	TRBJ1-1	CASSLEGERIAAEAFF	TGTGCCAGCAGCTTGGAAGGCGAGAGAATCGCAGCTGAAGCCTTCTTT
.	many	TRBV20-1	TRBJ1-1	CSARAPLGGYRTEAFF	TGCAGTGCTAGAGCCCCCCTGGGGGGATATAGGACTGAAGCTTTCTTT
.	many	TRBV20-1	TRBJ1-2	CSAQAQPEIGYGYTF	TGCAGTGCTCAAGCACAGCCCGAGATCGGCTATGGCTACACCTTC
TRBD2	few	TRBV6-4	TRBJ2-3	CATSGIIDTQYF	TGTGCCACTAGCGGGATTATCGATACGCAGTATTTT
.	.	TRBV9	TRBJ2-4	CASSGGTGVSYTEQVF	TGTGCCAGCAGCGGGGGAACGGGAGTTTCCTACACTGAGCAGGTCTTC
.	medium-sized	TRBV20-1	TRBJ1-1	CSANSLGERAFF	TGCAGTGCTAATAGTTTGGGGGAAAGAGCTTTCTTT
.	many	TRBV30	TRBJ2-6	CAWTAGSGANVLTF	TGTGCCTGGACTGCGGGGTCCGGGGCCAACGTCCTGACTTTC
.	.	TRBV12-3/TRBV12-4	TRBJ2-3	CASSFRGFGTDTQYF	TGTGCCAGCAGTTTTCGGGGTTTCGGCACAGATACGCAGTATTTT
.	medium-sized	TRBV15	TRBJ1-2	CATSRTEEGNYGYTF	TGTGCCACCAGCAGAACGGAGGAGGGTAACTATGGCTACACCTTC
.	medium-sized	TRBV19	TRBJ1-6	CASREDYNSPLHF	TGTGCCAGTAGAGAAGACTATAATTCACCCCTCCACTTT
.	medium-sized	TRBV6-1	TRBJ2-5	CASSEGETQYF	TGTGCCAGCAGCGAGGGCGAGACCCAGTACTTC
.	.	TRBV7-2	TRBJ2-1	CASSLSKVENNEQFF	TGTGCCAGCAGCTTGAGCAAGGTTGAGAACAATGAGCAGTTCTTC
TRBD1	.	TRBV20-1	TRBJ1-5	CSGQGGGGNQPQHF	TGCAGCGGACAGGGAGGAGGGGGCAATCAGCCCCAGCATTTT
.	few	TRBV28	TRBJ1-2	CASRPSLGDGYTF	TGTGCCAGCAGACCTTCCTTAGGGGATGGCTACACCTTC
.	.	TRBV7-6	TRBJ2-7	CASSLVSGQDYEQYF	TGTGCCAGCAGCTTAGTTTCGGGTCAGGACTACGAGCAGTACTTC
TRBD2	many	TRBV7-9	TRBJ2-1	CASSLRPGGENEQFF	TGTGCCAGCAGCTTACGACCGGGGGGAGAAAATGAGCAGTTCTTC
.	.	TRBV20-1	TRBJ1-5	CSAWPTDGNQPQHF	TGCAGTGCTTGGCCGACAGATGGCAATCAGCCCCAGCATTTT
TRBD1	medium-sized	TRBV20-1	TRBJ1-1	CSALSPGGTEAFF	TGCAGTGCTCTTTCCCCAGGGGGCACTGAAGCTTTCTTT
.	medium-sized	TRBV6-1	TRBJ1-1	CASSDPTGAYTEAFF	TGTGCCAGCAGTGACCCCACCGGGGCCTACACTGAAGCTTTCTTT
TRBD2	.	TRBV28	TRBJ2-1	CASSFPGLAGVQQFF	TGTGCCAGCAGTTTCCCGGGACTAGCGGGAGTTCAGCAGTTCTTC
TRBD1	.	TRBV27	TRBJ1-6	CASSLFRQGASNSPLHF	TGTGCCAGCAGTTTATTTAGACAGGGGGCAAGTAATTCACCCCTCCACTTT
.	.	TRBV27	TRBJ1-2	CASRPWGVGYYGYTF	TGTGCGAGCCGTCCCTGGGGGGTGGGCTACTATGGCTACACCTTC
.	.	TRBV20-1	TRBJ2-3	CSAPSWAEGTDTQYF	TGCAGTGCTCCGAGTTGGGCGGAGGGCACAGATACGCAGTATTTT
TRBD2	few	TRBV27	TRBJ2-3	CASSLSGSGMTDTQYF	TGTGCCAGCAGTTTATCGGGTAGCGGGATGACAGATACGCAGTATTTT
.	medium-sized	TRBV6-2/TRBV6-3	TRBJ2-1	CASKNRDSYYNEQFF	TGTGCCAGCAAAAACCGGGACTCCTATTACAATGAGCAGTTCTTC
TRBD2	.	TRBV24-1	TRBJ2-1	CATSYFPRGSYNEQFF	TGTGCCACCAGTTATTTTCCGCGGGGGTCCTACAATGAGCAGTTCTTC
TRBD1	.	TRBV7-6	TRBJ1-1	CAGSTRQGRSEAFF	TGTGCCGGCAGCACGAGACAGGGTCGTTCTGAAGCTTTCTTT
TRBD1	.	TRBV3-1	TRBJ2-1	CASSQATGGPYNEQFF	TGTGCCAGCAGCCAAGCGACAGGGGGCCCCTACAATGAGCAGTTCTTC